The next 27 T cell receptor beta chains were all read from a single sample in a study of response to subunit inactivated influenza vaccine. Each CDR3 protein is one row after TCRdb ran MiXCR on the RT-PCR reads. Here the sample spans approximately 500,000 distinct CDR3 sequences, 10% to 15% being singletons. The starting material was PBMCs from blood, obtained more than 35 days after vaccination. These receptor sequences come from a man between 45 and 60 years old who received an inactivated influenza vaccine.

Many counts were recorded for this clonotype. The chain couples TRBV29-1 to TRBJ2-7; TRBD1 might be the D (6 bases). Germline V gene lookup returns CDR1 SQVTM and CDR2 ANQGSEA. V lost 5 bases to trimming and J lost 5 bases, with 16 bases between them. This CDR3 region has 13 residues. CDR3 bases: TGCAGCGTTACCGACAGGCCGCCCCACGAGCAGTACTTC. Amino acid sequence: CSVTDRPPHEQYF.

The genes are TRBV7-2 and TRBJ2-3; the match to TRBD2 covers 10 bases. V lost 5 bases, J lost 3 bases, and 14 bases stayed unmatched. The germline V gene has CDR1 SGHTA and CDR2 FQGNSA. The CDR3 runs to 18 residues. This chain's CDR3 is CASSLSGRAGRATDTQYF. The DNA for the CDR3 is TGTGCCAGCAGCCTCAGCGGGAGGGCCGGGAGAGCGACAGATACGCAGTATTTT.

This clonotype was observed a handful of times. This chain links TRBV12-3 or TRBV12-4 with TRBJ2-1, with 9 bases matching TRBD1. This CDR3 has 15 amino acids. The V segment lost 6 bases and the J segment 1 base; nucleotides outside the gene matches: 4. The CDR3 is CASRQGQGSYNEQFF. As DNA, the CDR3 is TGTGCCAGCAGGCAGGGACAGGGTTCCTACAATGAGCAGTTCTTC.

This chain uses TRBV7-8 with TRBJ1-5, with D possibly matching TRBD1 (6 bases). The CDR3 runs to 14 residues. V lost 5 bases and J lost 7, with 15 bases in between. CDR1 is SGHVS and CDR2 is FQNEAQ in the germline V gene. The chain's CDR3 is CASSPTQGKQPQHF. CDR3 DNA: TGTGCCAGCAGCCCCACCCAGGGGAAGCAGCCCCAGCATTTT.

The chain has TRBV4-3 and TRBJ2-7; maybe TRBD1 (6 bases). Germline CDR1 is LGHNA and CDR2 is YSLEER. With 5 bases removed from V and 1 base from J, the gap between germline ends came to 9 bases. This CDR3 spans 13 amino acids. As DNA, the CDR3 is TGCGCCAGCAGCACGGACAGATCCTACGAGCAGTACTTC. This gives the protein CASSTDRSYEQYF.

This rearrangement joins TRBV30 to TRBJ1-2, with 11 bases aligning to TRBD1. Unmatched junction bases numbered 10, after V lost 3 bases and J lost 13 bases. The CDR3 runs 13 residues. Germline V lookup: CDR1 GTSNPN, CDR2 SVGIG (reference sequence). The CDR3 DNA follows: TGTGCCTGGAGCACCGGGACAGGGGGTCGAGTCACCTTC. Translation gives CAWSTGTGGRVTF.

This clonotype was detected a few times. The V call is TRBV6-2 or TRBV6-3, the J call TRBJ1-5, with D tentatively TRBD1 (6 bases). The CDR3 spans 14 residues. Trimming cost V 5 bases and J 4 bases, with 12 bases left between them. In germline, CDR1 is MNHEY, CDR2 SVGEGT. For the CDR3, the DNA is TGTGCCAGCAGTCAACAGGGAGGGAATCAGCCCCAGCATTTT. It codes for CASSQQGGNQPQHF.

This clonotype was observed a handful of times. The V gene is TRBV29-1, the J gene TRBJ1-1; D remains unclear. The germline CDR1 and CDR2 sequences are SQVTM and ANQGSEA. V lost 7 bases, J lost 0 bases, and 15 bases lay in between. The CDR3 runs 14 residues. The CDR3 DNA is TGCAGCGCCTCGCGGACCTCCATGAACACTGAAGCTTTCTTT. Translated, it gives CSASRTSMNTEAFF. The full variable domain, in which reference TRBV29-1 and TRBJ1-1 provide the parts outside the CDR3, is SAVISQKPSRDICQRGTSLTIQCQVDSQVTMMFWYRQQPGQSLTLIATANQGSEATYESGFVIDKFPISRPNLTFSTLTVSNMSPEDSSIYLCSASRTSMNTEAFFGQGTRLTVV.

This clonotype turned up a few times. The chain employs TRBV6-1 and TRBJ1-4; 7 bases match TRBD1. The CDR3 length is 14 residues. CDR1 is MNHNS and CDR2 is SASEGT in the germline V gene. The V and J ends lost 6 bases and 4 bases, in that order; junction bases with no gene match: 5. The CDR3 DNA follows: TGTGCCAGCAGAAACAGGGGTGGTAATGAAAAACTGTTTTTT. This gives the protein CASRNRGGNEKLFF.

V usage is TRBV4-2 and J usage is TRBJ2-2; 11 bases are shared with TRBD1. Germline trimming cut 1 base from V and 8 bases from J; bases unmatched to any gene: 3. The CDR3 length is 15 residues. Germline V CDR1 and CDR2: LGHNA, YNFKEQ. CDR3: CASSQADRGLGELFF. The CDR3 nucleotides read TGTGCCAGCAGCCAAGCGGACAGGGGGCTGGGGGAGCTGTTTTTT.

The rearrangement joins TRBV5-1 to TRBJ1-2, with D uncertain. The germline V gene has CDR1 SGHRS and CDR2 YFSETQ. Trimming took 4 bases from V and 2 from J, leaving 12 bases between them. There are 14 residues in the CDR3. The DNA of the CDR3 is TGCGCCAGCAGCCGAGAGGACGGAAACTATGGCTACACCTTC. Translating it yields CASSREDGNYGYTF.

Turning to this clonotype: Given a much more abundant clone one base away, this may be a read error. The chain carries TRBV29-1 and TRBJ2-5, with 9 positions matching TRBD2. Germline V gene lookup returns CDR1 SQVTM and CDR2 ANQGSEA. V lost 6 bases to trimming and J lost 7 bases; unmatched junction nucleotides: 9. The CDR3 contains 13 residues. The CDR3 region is CSVEREVGGTQYF. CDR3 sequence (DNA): TGCAGCGTGGAGCGGGAGGTAGGAGGGACCCAGTACTTC.

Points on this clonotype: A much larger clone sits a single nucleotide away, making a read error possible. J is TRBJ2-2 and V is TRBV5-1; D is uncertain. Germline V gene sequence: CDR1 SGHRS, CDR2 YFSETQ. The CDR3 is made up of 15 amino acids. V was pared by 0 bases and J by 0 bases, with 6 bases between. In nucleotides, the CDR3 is TGCGCCAGCAGCTTGGAGCCAGCGAACACCGGGGAGCTGTTTTTT. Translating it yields CASSLEPANTGELFF.

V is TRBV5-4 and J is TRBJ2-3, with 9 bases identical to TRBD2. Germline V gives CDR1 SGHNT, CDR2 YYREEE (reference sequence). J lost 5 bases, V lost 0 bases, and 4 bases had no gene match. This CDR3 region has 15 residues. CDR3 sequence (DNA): TGTGCCAGCAGCTTGGTAGCGGGAGCGATAGATACGCAGTATTTT. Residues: CASSLVAGAIDTQYF.

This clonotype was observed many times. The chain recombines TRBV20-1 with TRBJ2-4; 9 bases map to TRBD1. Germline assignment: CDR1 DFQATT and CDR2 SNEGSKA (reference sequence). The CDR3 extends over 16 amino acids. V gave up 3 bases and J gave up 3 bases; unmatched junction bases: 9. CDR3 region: CSARGDRDGGKNIQYF. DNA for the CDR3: TGCAGTGCTAGGGGGGACAGGGACGGTGGCAAAAACATTCAGTACTTC.

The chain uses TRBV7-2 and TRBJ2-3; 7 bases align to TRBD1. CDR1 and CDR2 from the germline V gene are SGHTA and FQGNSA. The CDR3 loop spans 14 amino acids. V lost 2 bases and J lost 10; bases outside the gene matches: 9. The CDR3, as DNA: TGTGCCAGCAGCTTACAGGGGGAAGGGCAGGCGCAGTATTTT. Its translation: CASSLQGEGQAQYF.

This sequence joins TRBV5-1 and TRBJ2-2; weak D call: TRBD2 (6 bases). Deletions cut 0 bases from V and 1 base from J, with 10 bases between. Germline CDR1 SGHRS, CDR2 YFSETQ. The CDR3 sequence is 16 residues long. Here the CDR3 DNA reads TGCGCCAGCAGCTTGGCGGGGGTCCAGAACACCGGGGAGCTGTTTTTT. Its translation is CASSLAGVQNTGELFF.

The CDR3 sequence is CASSPSSEINNEQFF. The DNA of the CDR3 is TGTGCCAGCAGCCCCTCTAGCGAGATTAACAATGAGCAGTTCTTC. The chain is built from TRBV7-3 and TRBJ2-1; possibly TRBD2 for D (6 bases). The CDR3 contains 15 residues. In germline, CDR1 is SGHTA, CDR2 FQGTGA. Trimming stripped 5 bases from V and 5 bases from J, with 16 bases between.

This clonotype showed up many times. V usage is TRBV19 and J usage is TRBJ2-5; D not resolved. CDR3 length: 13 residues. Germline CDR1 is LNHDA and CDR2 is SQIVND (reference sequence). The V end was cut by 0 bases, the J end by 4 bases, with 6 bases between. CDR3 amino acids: CASSIDDGETQYF. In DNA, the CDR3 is TGTGCCAGTAGTATAGATGATGGAGAGACCCAGTACTTC.

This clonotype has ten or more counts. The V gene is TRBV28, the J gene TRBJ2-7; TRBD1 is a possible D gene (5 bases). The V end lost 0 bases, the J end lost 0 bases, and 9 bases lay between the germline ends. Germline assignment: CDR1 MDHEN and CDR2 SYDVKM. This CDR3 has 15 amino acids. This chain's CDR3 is CASSLWQDNSYEQYF. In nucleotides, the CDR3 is TGTGCCAGCAGTTTATGGCAGGACAACTCCTACGAGCAGTACTTC.

CDR3 nucleotide sequence: TGTGCCAGCAGCTTAGTTCTCGGCAGCGGTTGGAACACTGAAGCTTTCTTT. Protein: CASSLVLGSGWNTEAFF. The rearrangement links TRBV7-9 to TRBJ1-1; unclear D gene. Germline V CDR1 and CDR2: SEHNR, FQNEAQ (reference sequence). CDR3 length: 17 amino acids. V was clipped by 1 base and J by 1 base, with 16 bases between them. Full variable domain (remainder filled in from reference TRBV7-9 and TRBJ1-1): DTGVSQNPRHKITKRGQNVTFRCDPISEHNRLYWYRQTLGQGPEFLTYFQNEAQLEKSRLLSDRFSAERPKGSFSTLEIQRTEQGDSAMYLCASSLVLGSGWNTEAFFGQGTRLTVV.

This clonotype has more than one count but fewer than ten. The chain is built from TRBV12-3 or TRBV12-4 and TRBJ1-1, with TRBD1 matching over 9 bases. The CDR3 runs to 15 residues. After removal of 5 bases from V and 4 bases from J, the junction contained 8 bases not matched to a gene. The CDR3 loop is CASSPTGGLGTEAFF. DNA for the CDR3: TGTGCCAGCAGTCCCACAGGGGGCCTTGGCACTGAAGCTTTCTTT.

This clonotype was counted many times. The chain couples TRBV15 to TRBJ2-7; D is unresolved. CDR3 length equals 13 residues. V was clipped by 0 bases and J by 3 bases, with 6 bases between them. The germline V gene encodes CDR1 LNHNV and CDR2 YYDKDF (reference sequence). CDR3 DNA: TGTGCCACCAGCAGAGAACAGATCTACGAGCAGTACTTC. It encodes CATSREQIYEQYF.

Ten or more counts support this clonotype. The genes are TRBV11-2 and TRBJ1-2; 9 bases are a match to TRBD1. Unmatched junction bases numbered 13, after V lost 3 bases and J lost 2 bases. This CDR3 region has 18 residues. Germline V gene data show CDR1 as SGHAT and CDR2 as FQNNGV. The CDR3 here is CASSFSPYRGRLNYGYTF. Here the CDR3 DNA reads TGTGCCAGCAGCTTTAGTCCCTACAGGGGGCGACTCAACTATGGCTACACCTTC.

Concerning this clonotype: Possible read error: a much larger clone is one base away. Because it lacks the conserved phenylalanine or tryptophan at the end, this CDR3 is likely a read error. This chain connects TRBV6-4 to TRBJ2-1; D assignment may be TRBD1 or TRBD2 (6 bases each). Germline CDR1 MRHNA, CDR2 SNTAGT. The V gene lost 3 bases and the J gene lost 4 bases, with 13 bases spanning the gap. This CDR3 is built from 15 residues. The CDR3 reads CASSEGGEEYNEQFS. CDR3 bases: TGTGCCAGCAGTGAGGGGGGCGAGGAGTACAATGAGCAGTTCTCC.

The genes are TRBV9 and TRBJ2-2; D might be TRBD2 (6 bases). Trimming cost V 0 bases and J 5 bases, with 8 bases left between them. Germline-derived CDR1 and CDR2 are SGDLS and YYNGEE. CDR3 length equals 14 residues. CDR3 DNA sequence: TGTGCCAGCAGCGTAGACAGCGGGACCGGGGAGCTGTTTTTT. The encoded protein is CASSVDSGTGELFF. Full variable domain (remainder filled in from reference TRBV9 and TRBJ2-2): DSGVTQTPKHLITATGQRVTLRCSPRSGDLSVYWYQQSLDQGLQFLIQYYNGEERAKGNILERFSAQQFPDLHSELNLSSLELGDSALYFCASSVDSGTGELFFGEGSRLTVL.

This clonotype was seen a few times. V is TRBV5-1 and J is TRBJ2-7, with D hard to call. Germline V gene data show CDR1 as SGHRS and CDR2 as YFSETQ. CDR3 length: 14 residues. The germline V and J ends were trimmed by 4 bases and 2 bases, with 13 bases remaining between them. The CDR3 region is CASSETPTTYEQYF. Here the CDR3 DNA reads TGCGCCAGCAGCGAAACCCCCACAACCTACGAGCAGTACTTC. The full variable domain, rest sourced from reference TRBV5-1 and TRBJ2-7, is KAGVTQTPRYLIKTRGQQVTLSCSPISGHRSVSWYQQTPGQGLQFLFEYFSETQRNKGNFPGRFSGRQFSNSRSEMNVSTLELGDSALYLCASSETPTTYEQYFGPGTRLTVT.